This T cell receptor (beta chain) appears in the sequencing data of a study of tumor-infiltrating lymphocytes in oesophageal squamous cell carcinoma. V lost 8 bases and J 1 base, leaving 15 bases between the germline ends. Germline CDR1 is MNHEY and CDR2 is SVGAGI. The CDR3 is 15 amino acids. TCRdb redid the calling of the PCR reads with MiXCR, one entry per CDR3 protein. The sample lists over 13,000 distinct CDR3 sequences; 53% were seen once. Sequencing was performed on esophageal tumor tissue. The chain couples TRBV6-5 to TRBJ1-5, with D possibly matching TRBD1 (6 bases). The sequence was obtained from a male donor with esophageal squamous cell carcinoma. CDR3 sequence reads: CASENPGQSNQPQHF. In DNA form, the CDR3 reads TGTGCCAGCGAGAATCCGGGACAAAGCAATCAGCCCCAGCATTTT.